The present T cell receptor (beta chain) was sequenced within a study of T cell repertoires in cytomegalovirus infection. Across the study: Shared public TCR beta signatures pointed to both CMV infection and a matching HLA type. Regarding the study as a whole: HLA-C-restricted TCR beta clonotypes specific for CMV led the ex vivo response. Public TCR beta family frequency separated CMV-and-HLA carriers, including in an independent cohort.

TCRdb reprocessed the reads with MiXCR, giving one entry per CDR3 protein. The sample lists some 270,000 distinct CDR3 sequences; about 15% were seen once. This clonotype was counted many times. Its antigen is currently unknown. This receptor was identified in a human donor in good health (CMV status not recorded). Some clones in this sample may be carry-over from other donors' samples. Sequenced input: CD8+ T cells from PBMCs.

Here the CDR3 reads CASSFVVGQGRRNEQFF. The DNA for the CDR3 is TGTGCCAGCAGCTTCGTGGTCGGACAGGGTAGACGGAATGAGCAGTTCTTC. The gene calls are TRBV7-9 and TRBJ2-1; 8 bases map to TRBD1. Trimming took 3 bases from V and 7 from J; bases not matched to a gene: 14. The CDR3 runs 17 residues. Germline V gene data show CDR1 as SEHNR and CDR2 as FQNEAQ (reference sequence).